This is a list of T cell receptor beta chains from one sample in a study of T cells after yellow fever vaccination. TCRdb used MiXCR to reprocess the 5' RACE reads, holding one entry per CDR3 protein. Altogether approximately 300,000 distinct CDR3 sequences are present, approximately 9% being singletons, with the ten largest covering about a sixth. Specimen: PBMCs, collected on the day of the first yellow fever vaccination. These receptors all stem from a man between 18 and 35 years old who received the YFV17D yellow fever vaccine. Both conserved end residues are part of each CDR3. D genes are given only for firm matches. Where a row states a size, it is once, few, many or the class of an expanded clone; other rows omit it.

J gene	D gene	clone size	V gene	CDR3 DNA	CDR3 protein
TRBJ1-1	-	few	TRBV7-2	TGTGCCAGCAGCTTAGGTTCCGGCTACACTGAAGCTTTCTTT	CASSLGSGYTEAFF
TRBJ1-4	-	-	TRBV14	TGTGCCAGCAGCCAGAGGGGAAATGAAAAACTGTTTTTT	CASSQRGNEKLFF
TRBJ1-5	-	few	TRBV10-3	TGTGCCATCAGTGAAACCCGGGCCCACGGCCAGCCCCAGCATTTT	CAISETRAHGQPQHF
TRBJ2-5	TRBD2	-	TRBV19	TGTGCCAGTAGCAAGATAACCGGGACTACCCAAGAGACCCAGTACTTC	CASSKITGTTQETQYF
TRBJ2-7	-	-	TRBV7-9	TGTGCCAGCAGCTCGACCGTAGGGGGGACCTACGAGCAGTACTTC	CASSSTVGGTYEQYF
TRBJ2-2	-	many	TRBV6-4	TGTGCCAGCAGTCTCGGACATCTTAACACCGGGGAGCTGTTTTTT	CASSLGHLNTGELFF
TRBJ1-6	-	-	TRBV25-1	TGTGCCAGCAGCCCGCCCGGGTCAGTCCTTAATTCACCCCTCCACTTT	CASSPPGSVLNSPLHF
TRBJ2-3	-	-	TRBV12-3/TRBV12-4	TGTGCCAGCATGCGCGGACGCACAGATACGCAGTATTTT	CASMRGRTDTQYF
TRBJ2-5	TRBD1	-	TRBV7-9	TGTGCCAGCAGCTCCACAGGGGGCTGGGAGACCCAGTACTTC	CASSSTGGWETQYF
TRBJ2-1	TRBD1	-	TRBV5-1	TGCGCCAGCAGCTGGGGACAGGGGAGGAATGAGCAGTTCTTC	CASSWGQGRNEQFF
TRBJ2-5	TRBD1	few	TRBV7-9	TGTGCCAGCAGCTTAGGGACAGGGCTGGAGACCCAGTACTTC	CASSLGTGLETQYF
TRBJ2-3	-	few	TRBV5-6	TGTGCCAGCAGCTTCTTTCTTGAGGGGCGGACAGATACGCAGTATTTT	CASSFFLEGRTDTQYF
TRBJ2-1	-	few	TRBV7-9	TGTGCCAGCAGCCTAACGACGAAATACAATGAGCAGTTCTTC	CASSLTTKYNEQFF
TRBJ2-1	TRBD1	many	TRBV5-1	TGCGCCAGCAGGGCCGGGACAGGGAGATACAATGAGCAGTTCTTC	CASRAGTGRYNEQFF
TRBJ1-5	TRBD1	-	TRBV6-2/TRBV6-3	TGTGCCAGCAGTTACGCTACAGGGGGAAATCAGCCCCAGCATTTT	CASSYATGGNQPQHF
TRBJ2-7	-	-	TRBV2	TGTGCCAGCAGTGAAGCCCCTATCGGGGGTTACGAGCAGTACTTC	CASSEAPIGGYEQYF
TRBJ2-7	-	few	TRBV5-1	TGCGCCAGCAGCCCGGACGTGGGGGCCCCCTACGAGCAGTACTTC	CASSPDVGAPYEQYF
TRBJ2-5	-	-	TRBV20-1	TGCAGTGCTCCCGCCGGGACCCACCAAGAGACCCAGTACTTC	CSAPAGTHQETQYF
TRBJ2-1	TRBD2	many	TRBV29-1	TGCAGCGTCGCCCCTCGGGAGGGGGGAAGCAATGAGCAGTTCTTC	CSVAPREGGSNEQFF
TRBJ2-1	TRBD2	few	TRBV4-3	TGCGCCAGCAGCCAAGATGGGGCTAGCGGGGGGGCCCAGGAGCAGTTCTTC	CASSQDGASGGAQEQFF
TRBJ1-2	TRBD1	few	TRBV12-3/TRBV12-4	TGTGCCAGCAGTGCGGACAGGCCAGCAGTCTATGGCTGGTCCTTC	CASSADRPAVYGWSF
TRBJ1-2	TRBD1	few	TRBV7-4	TGTGCCAGCAGCTTCCCACACAGGGGATCGGGAAATGGCTACACCTTC	CASSFPHRGSGNGYTF
TRBJ2-1	-	few	TRBV29-1	TGCAGCGTTGAAGAAGGCCGGGGATCGGCCAATGAGCAGTTCTTC	CSVEEGRGSANEQFF
TRBJ2-1	-	-	TRBV4-2	TGTGCCAGCAGCCAAGATGGCGACGTAGGGGAGTTCTTC	CASSQDGDVGEFF
TRBJ2-1	-	many	TRBV12-3/TRBV12-4	TGTGCCAGCAGTGAATTACCCCGGACAGCGCAGTTCTTC	CASSELPRTAQFF
TRBJ2-5	-	many	TRBV7-2	TGTGCCAGCAGCCCACGGGCGGGGACAGAGACCCAGTACTTC	CASSPRAGTETQYF
TRBJ2-1	TRBD2	many	TRBV5-1	TGCGCCAGCAGCTTGGGGACTAGCGGGCGCAATGAGCAGTTCTTC	CASSLGTSGRNEQFF
TRBJ1-4	-	few	TRBV20-1	TGCAGCACAGGGAATCGTTTTAATGAAAAACTGTTTTTT	CSTGNRFNEKLFF